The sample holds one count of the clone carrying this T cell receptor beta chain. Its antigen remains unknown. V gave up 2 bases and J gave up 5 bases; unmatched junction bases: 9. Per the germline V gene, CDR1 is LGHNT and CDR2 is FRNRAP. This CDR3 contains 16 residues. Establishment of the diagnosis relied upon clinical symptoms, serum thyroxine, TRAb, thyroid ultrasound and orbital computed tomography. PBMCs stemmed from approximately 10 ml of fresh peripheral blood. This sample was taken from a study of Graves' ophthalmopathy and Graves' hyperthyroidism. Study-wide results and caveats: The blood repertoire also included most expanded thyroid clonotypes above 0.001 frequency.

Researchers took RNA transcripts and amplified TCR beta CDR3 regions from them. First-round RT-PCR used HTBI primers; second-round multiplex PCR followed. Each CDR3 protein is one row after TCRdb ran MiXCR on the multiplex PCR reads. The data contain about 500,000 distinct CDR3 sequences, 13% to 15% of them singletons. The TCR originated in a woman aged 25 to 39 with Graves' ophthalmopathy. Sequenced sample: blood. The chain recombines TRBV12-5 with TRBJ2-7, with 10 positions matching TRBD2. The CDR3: CASGLSTSGTVDEQYF. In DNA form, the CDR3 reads TGTGCTAGTGGTTTGTCAACTAGCGGGACGGTGGACGAGCAGTACTTC.